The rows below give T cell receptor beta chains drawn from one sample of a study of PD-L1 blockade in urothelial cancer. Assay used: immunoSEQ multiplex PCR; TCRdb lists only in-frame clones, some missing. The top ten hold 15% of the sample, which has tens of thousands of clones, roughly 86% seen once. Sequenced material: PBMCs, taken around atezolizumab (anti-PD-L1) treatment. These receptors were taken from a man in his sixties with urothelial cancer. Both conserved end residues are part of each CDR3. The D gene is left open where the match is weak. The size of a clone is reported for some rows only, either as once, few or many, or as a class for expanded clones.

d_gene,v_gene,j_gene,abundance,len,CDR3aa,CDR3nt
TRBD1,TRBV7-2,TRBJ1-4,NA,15,CASSPRGQGWEKLFF,TGTGCCAGCAGCCCCAGGGGGCAGGGGTGGGAAAAACTGTTTTTT
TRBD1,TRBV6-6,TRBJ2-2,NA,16,CASSSEQGAPPGELFF,TGTGCCAGCAGTTCCGAACAGGGGGCGCCCCCCGGGGAGCTGTTTTTT
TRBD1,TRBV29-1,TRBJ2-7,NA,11,CSAGQVYEQYF,TGCAGCGCCGGACAGGTCTACGAGCAGTACTTC
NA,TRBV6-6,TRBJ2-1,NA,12,CASQRGLDEQFF,TGTGCCAGTCAAAGGGGGTTGGATGAGCAGTTCTTC
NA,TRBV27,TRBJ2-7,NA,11,CASSRGFEQYF,TGTGCCAGCAGTAGAGGGTTCGAGCAGTACTTC
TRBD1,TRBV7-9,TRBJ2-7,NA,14,CASTIRDRPYEQYF,TGTGCCAGCACCATCCGGGACAGGCCCTACGAGCAGTACTTC
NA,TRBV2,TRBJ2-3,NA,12,CASQGQADTQYF,TGTGCCAGCCAGGGGCAGGCAGATACGCAGTATTTT
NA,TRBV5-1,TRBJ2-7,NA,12,CASSHGQIEQYF,TGCGCCAGCAGTCATGGGCAGATCGAGCAGTACTTC
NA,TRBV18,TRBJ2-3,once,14,CASSPRGHTDTQYF,TGTGCCAGCTCACCTCGAGGGCACACAGATACGCAGTATTTT
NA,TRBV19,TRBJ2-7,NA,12,CASSMEQGQQYF,TGTGCCAGTAGTATGGAACAGGGACAGCAGTACTTC
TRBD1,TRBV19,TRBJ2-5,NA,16,CASSTTPGQRRETQYF,TGTGCCAGTAGTACAACACCGGGACAGCGTAGGGAGACCCAGTACTTC
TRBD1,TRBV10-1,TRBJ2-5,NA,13,CASSGDRRETQYF,TGCGCCAGCAGTGGGGACAGGCGGGAGACCCAGTACTTC
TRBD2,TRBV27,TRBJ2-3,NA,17,CASSFSRLAARTDTQYF,TGTGCCAGCAGTTTTTCCCGACTAGCGGCCCGCACAGATACGCAGTATTTT
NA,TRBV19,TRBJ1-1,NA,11,CASPGRTEAFF,TGTGCCAGCCCAGGGAGGACTGAAGCTTTCTTT
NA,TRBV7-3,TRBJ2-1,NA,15,CASSLEMSSYNEQFF,TGTGCCAGCAGCTTGGAGATGAGCTCCTACAATGAGCAGTTCTTC
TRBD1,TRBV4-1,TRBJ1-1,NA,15,CASSQGAQGHTEAFF,TGCGCCAGCAGCCAAGGCGCACAGGGGCACACTGAAGCTTTCTTT
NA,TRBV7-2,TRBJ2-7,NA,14,CASSGRQDSYEQYF,TGTGCCAGCAGCGGTCGACAGGACTCCTACGAGCAGTACTTC
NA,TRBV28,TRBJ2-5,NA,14,CASIGWEDAETQYF,TGTGCCAGCATCGGGTGGGAGGACGCGGAGACCCAGTACTTC
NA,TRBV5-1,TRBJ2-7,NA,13,CASSGPSYYEQYF,TGCGCCAGCAGTGGGCCCAGCTACTACGAGCAGTACTTC
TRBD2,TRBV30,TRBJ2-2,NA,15,CAWSGSGGRTGELFF,TGTGCCTGGAGTGGAAGCGGGGGGAGGACCGGGGAGCTGTTTTTT
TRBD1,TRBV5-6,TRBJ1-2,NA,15,CASSLIGQVRGGYTF,TGTGCCAGCAGCTTGATCGGACAGGTTAGGGGTGGCTACACCTTC
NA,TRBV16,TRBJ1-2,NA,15,CASSQGTVVNYGYTF,TGTGCCAGCAGTCAGGGAACAGTGGTTAACTATGGCTACACCTTC
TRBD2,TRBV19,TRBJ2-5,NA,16,CASKPVGTSGKETQYF,TGTGCCAGTAAACCCGTCGGGACTAGCGGCAAAGAGACCCAGTACTTC
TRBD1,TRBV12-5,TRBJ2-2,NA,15,CASGPPGTGVGELFF,TGTGCTAGTGGTCCCCCCGGGACAGGGGTCGGGGAGCTGTTTTTT
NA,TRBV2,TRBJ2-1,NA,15,CASSGTRSPGNEQFF,TGTGCCAGCAGTGGCACTAGGAGTCCAGGCAATGAGCAGTTCTTC
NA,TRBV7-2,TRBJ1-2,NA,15,CASSLAGGESYGYTF,TGTGCCAGCAGCTTAGCGGGGGGGGAGAGCTATGGCTACACCTTC
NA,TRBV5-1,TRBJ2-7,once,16,CASSFQGGLSSYEQYF,TGCGCCAGCAGCTTTCAGGGCGGTCTGAGCTCCTACGAGCAGTACTTC
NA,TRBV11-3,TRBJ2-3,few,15,CASSPRRGALDTQYF,TGTGCCAGCAGCCCCCGAAGGGGCGCTTTGGATACGCAGTATTTT
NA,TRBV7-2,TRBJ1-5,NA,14,CASSGGAASQPQHF,TGTGCCAGCAGCGGCGGGGCAGCGAGCCAGCCCCAGCATTTT
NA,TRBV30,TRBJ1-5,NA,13,CAWRDGWNQPQHF,TGTGCCTGGAGAGACGGGTGGAATCAGCCCCAGCATTTT
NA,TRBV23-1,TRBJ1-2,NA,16,CASSQPMSGTDYGYTF,TGCGCCAGCAGTCAACCCATGAGCGGGACTGACTATGGCTACACCTTC
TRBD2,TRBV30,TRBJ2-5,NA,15,CAWSAGGGWEETQYF,TGTGCCTGGAGTGCTGGCGGGGGGTGGGAAGAGACCCAGTACTTC
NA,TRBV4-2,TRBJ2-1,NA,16,CASSQEGGVIYNEQFF,TGTGCCAGCAGCCAGGAGGGGGGGGTTATCTACAATGAGCAGTTCTTC
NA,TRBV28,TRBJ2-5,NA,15,CASSPPGAGEETQYF,TGTGCCAGCAGTCCCCCCGGGGCAGGGGAAGAGACCCAGTACTTC
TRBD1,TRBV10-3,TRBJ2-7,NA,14,CAIRSGQAHYEQYF,TGTGCCATCAGGTCGGGACAGGCGCACTACGAGCAGTACTTC
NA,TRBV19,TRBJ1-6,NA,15,CASSSTGFWDSPLHF,TGTGCCAGTAGTTCGACAGGTTTTTGGGATTCACCCCTCCACTTT
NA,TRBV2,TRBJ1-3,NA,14,CASSRGSSGNTIYF,TGTGCCAGCAGTCGGGGGAGCTCTGGAAACACCATATATTTT
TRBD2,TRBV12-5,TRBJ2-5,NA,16,CASGLAQGLVGETQYF,TGTGCTAGTGGTTTGGCACAAGGACTAGTTGGAGAGACCCAGTACTTC
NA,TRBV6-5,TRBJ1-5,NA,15,CASSYSSGSNQPQHF,TGTGCCAGCAGTTACTCATCCGGGAGCAATCAGCCCCAGCATTTT
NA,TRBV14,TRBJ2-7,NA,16,CASSQESFLQPYEQYF,TGTGCCAGCAGCCAAGAAAGTTTTCTACAGCCCTACGAGCAGTACTTC
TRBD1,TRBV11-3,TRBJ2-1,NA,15,CASSSIAGQGNEQFF,TGTGCCAGCAGCTCAATCGCGGGACAGGGAAATGAGCAGTTCTTC
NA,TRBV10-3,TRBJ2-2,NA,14,CAITMGHPTGELFF,TGTGCCATCACCATGGGACATCCCACCGGGGAGCTGTTTTTT